This TCR beta chain is drawn from a study of cytomegalovirus exposure and HLA in healthy donors (dated by TCRdb to about 2017). Context from the whole study: The 650 to 800 repertoires of the first cohort and the 120 validation repertoires were produced on the same platform, according to a later analysis. To predict cytomegalovirus infection status, the study combined high-throughput TCR immunosequencing, statistical association of individual TCRs with disease status, and machine learning. Along with the approximately 700-subject first cohort, a separate validation cohort of over 90 different subjects was used. The aim of the study was to test whether cataloging public T cell receptors could identify signatures of past pathogen exposure.

What the research found in general, with its limitations: A few of the identified cytomegalovirus-associated TCR beta chains were confirmed in vitro to be specific for cytomegalovirus antigens. It was suggested by the authors that the approach could potentially be generalized to other disease states and immunological phenotypes. In a later analysis, TCRs clustered in the first cohort were found to also tend to co-occur in the 110 or so validation repertoires, with approximately 93% of cluster scores above 0. A total of 164 TCR beta chains were listed by the study as associated with cytomegalovirus. Most TCR sequences were seen in very few donors, while some public TCRs were found in many individuals. A later analysis had no HLA typing for the validation cohort, so co-occurrence there was scored across all 110 or so repertoires. The classifier was reported to diagnose cytomegalovirus status with high specificity and sensitivity in both the original cohort and the validation cohort.

The donors were included in the validation cohort of 130 or so subjects, a group kept apart from the roughly 730-subject first cohort. Library prep was done by the immunoSEQ multiplex PCR assay. On the study's bioinformatics: A statistical classification framework was developed to diagnose cytomegalovirus status using the catalog of TCR beta chain sequences. TCRdb provides this immuneACCESS table in a form limited to in-frame rearrangements. Some clones are lacking; in checked studies, under half of them reflect an unresolved V gene, and why the rest are absent is not known. D and trimming were read from the DNA, whereas the V and J calls and clone size are those reported in that table. This sample has roughly 200,000 clones in its table, and roughly nine tenths of those were observed once. Jointly, the top ten make up 7.2% of the sample. A word on this clone: There is no known antigen for this receptor. The record has no base qualities; no much larger clone is one base away.

This sequence was found in a man under 40 in good health and CMV-seropositive. Sequences were obtained from PBMCs.

The CDR3 has the sequence CASSFSSNTEAFF. Read as DNA, the sequence is TGTGCCAGCAGCTTCAGTTCGAACACTGAAGCTTTCTTT. The chain is made from TRBV7-6 and TRBJ1-1, with the D gene too uncertain to name. V sheds 3 bases and J sheds 1 base, leaving 6 bases between their ends. The cysteine opens and the phenylalanine closes a CDR3 of 13 amino acids. The DNA shown is the 39-base CDR3, in frame from base 1. CDR1 SGHVS and CDR2 FNYEAQ are derived from the germline V gene.